This T cell receptor (beta chain) was retrieved from a study of cytomegalovirus exposure and HLA in healthy donors. Vbeta (60) and Jbeta (13) primers were used in the PCR. Libraries were prepared by immunoSEQ multiplex PCR; TCRdb keeps only in-frame clonotypes and omits some of them. Of around 140,000 clones in the sample, around 80% are singletons; the top ten hold roughly 2.9%. J gave up 3 bases and V 4 bases, and 8 bases lay outside the gene matches. Germline lookup yields CDR1 MNHNS and CDR2 SASEGT. This CDR3 is 16 amino acids long. The sample taken for sequencing was PBMCs. The chain links TRBV6-1 to TRBJ2-7; 11 bases align to TRBD2. The sequence derives from a woman in her 30s in good health and CMV-seronegative. For the CDR3, the DNA is TGTGCCAGCAGTGCCCCACTAGCGGGAGATGTCTACGAGCAGTACTTC. It encodes CASSAPLAGDVYEQYF.